This T cell receptor beta chain is drawn from a study of response to subunit inactivated influenza vaccine. Study results and caveats: Only a handful of new T cells, the authors suggested, are recruited with each seasonal influenza vaccination.

Worth noting for this clonotype: Antigen unknown.

CDR1 is SGHRS, CDR2 YFSETQ, per germline. CDR3 length equals 13 residues. Trimming removed 4 bases from V and 8 bases from J, with 13 bases in between. TCRdb recomputed calls from the RT-PCR reads with MiXCR, one row per CDR3 protein. The sample records around 490,000 distinct CDR3 sequences, 7.5% to 8.5% being singletons. The sample was PBMCs from blood, taken about 23 months after vaccination. The genes are TRBV5-1 and TRBJ2-1, with D maybe TRBD2 (6 bases). The TCR sequence derives from a man aged 45-69 years who received an inactivated influenza vaccine. CDR3 protein: CASSPGAGHEQFF. CDR3 nucleotide sequence: TGCGCCAGCAGCCCCGGGGCGGGGCATGAGCAGTTCTTC.